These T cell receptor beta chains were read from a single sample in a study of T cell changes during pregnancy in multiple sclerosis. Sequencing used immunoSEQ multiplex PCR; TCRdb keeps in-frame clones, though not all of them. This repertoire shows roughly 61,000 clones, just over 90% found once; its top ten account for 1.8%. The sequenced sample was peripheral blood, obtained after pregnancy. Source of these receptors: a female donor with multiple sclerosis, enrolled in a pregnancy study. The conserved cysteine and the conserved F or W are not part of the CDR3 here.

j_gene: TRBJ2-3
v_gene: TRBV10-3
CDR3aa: AVAPSEEWLDTQY

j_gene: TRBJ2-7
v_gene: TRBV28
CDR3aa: ASSLPRLAGSSYEQY

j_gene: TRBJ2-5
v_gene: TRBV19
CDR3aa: ASSILGPSGREETQY

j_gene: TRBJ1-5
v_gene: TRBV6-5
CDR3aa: ASRPVTGGNQPQH

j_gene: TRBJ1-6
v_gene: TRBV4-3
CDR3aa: ASSQDRGLYNSPLH

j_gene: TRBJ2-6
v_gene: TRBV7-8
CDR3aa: ASSLSTGANVLT

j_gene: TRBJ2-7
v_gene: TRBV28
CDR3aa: ASRKIRQGSYEQY

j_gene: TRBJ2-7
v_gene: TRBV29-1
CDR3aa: SVSDRGRYEQY

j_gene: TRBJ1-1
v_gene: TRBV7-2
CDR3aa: ASIKPGFTEAF

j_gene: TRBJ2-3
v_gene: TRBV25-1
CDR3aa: ASSGRQYTDTQY

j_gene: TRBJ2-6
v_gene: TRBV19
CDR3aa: ASIKGADAGANVLT

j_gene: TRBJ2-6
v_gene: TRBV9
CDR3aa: ASSAGQGLPSGANVLT

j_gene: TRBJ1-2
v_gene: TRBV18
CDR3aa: ASSPLDSVKGYT

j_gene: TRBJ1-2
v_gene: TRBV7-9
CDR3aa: ASSFQWQARGYT

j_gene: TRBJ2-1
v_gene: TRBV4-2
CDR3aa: ASSPGLARERDYNEQF

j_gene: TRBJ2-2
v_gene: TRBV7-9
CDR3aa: ASSLGAAGLNTGELF

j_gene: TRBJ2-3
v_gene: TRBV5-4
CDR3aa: ASSPSIRGPDTQY

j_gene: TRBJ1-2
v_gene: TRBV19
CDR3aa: ASSMNRVDGYT

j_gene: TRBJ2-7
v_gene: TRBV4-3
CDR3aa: ASSQDRASGWYEQY

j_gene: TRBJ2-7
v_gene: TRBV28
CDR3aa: ASSFTVPYEQY

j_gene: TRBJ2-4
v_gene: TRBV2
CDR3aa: ASSETGAKNIQY

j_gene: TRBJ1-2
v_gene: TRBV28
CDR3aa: ASSLSQGAMGYGYT

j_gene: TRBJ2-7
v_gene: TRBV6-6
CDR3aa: ASSQVAAYEQY

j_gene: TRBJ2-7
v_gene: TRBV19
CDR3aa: ASGWGEFYEQY

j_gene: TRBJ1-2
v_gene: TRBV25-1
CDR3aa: ASRETGKLYGYT

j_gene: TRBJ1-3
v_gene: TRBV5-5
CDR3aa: ASSLNTGAGGNTIY

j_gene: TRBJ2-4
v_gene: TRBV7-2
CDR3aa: ASSSTREALAKNIQY

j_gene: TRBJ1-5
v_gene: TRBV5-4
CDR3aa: ASSPYRGNQPQH

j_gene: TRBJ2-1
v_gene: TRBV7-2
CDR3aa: ASSLELAGGAKEQF

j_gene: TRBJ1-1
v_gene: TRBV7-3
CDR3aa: ASSLRGNTEAF

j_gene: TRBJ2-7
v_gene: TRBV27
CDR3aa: ASRSPLRGVYEQY

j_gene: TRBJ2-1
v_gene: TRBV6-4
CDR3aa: ASSLIGASNEQF

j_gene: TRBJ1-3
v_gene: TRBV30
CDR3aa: AWSRTAGSGNTIY

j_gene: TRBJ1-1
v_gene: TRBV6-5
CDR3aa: ASRAGTDNTEAF

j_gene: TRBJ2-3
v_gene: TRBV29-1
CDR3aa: SAQLGTTRTDTQY

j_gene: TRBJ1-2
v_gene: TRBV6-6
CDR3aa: ASTPRGSGYGYT

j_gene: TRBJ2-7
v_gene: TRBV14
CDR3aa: ASSPSGFYEQY

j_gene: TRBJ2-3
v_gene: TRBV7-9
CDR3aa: ASKPPWARSEGADTQY

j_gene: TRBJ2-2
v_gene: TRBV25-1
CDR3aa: ASTGGSKTGELF

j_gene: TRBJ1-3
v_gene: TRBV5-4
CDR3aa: ASSVTGGISGNTIY

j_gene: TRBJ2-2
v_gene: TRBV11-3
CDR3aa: ASSPILREDTGELF

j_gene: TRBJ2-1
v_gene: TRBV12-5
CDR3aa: ASGTPLETNEQF